The clone carrying this T cell receptor beta chain was detected only a few times. Its target is not known. Individual cDNA molecules received unique molecular identifiers during library preparation. TCRdb reprocessed the 5' RACE reads via MiXCR and lists one record per CDR3 protein. The data show roughly 70,000 distinct CDR3 sequences, with less than 15% seen just once and approximately 5.5% held by the top ten. The entry originates in a study of early T cells in non-severe SARS-CoV-2 infection. Looking at the study overall: Sequencing targeted bulk RNA from unsorted whole blood, leaving chains unpaired. Study findings and constraints: Matches to VDJdb favored anti-spike CD8 responses and missed private and CD4 specificities.

Germline V CDR1 and CDR2: DFQATT, SNEGSKA (reference sequence). CDR3 length: 14 amino acids. V was trimmed by 0 bases and J by 1 base, leaving 9 bases between them. The sequence was obtained from an adult who was a healthcare worker with PCR-confirmed SARS-CoV-2 infection or an uninfected control (not recorded which). Material for sequencing was whole blood. The chain carries TRBV20-1 and TRBJ1-1; maybe TRBD1 (5 bases). The CDR3 DNA sequence: TGCAGTGCTAGAGATACAGGAAAGAACACTGAAGCTTTCTTT. As protein: CSARDTGKNTEAFF.